Listed here are 4 T cell receptor beta chains from one sample, sequenced in a study of early T cells in non-severe SARS-CoV-2 infection. Each CDR3 protein gets one entry after TCRdb re-called the 5' RACE reads with MiXCR. The sample has around 30,000 distinct CDR3 sequences, roughly 5% seen once. What was sequenced was whole blood. The receptors stem from an adult who was a healthcare worker with PCR-confirmed SARS-CoV-2 infection or an uninfected control (not recorded which).

The rearrangement uses TRBV7-9 and TRBJ2-4; the D gene is possibly TRBD2 (6 bases). V dropped 5 bases and J dropped 4 bases, with 18 bases sitting between them. In germline, CDR1 is SEHNR, CDR2 FQNEAQ (reference sequence). This CDR3 is 16 amino acids long. The CDR3 here is CASSPPPGRGKNIQYF. For the CDR3, the DNA is TGTGCCAGCAGCCCCCCCCCGGGGCGGGGTAAAAACATTCAGTACTTC.

This clonotype was counted at least ten times. The V and J genes are TRBV7-6 and TRBJ2-1; 9 bases line up with TRBD1. This CDR3 spans 15 amino acids. CDR1 SGHVS and CDR2 FNYEAQ come from the germline V gene. The V gene end was trimmed by 4 bases and the J gene end by 7 bases; junction bases not matched to a gene: 8. The CDR3: CASSSQQGATNEQFF. CDR3 DNA sequence: TGTGCCAGCAGCTCCCAACAGGGGGCGACTAATGAGCAGTTCTTC.

This clonotype is judged medium-sized. This chain uses TRBV12-3 or TRBV12-4 with TRBJ2-7, with TRBD1 identical over 8 bases. V lost 5 bases to trimming and J lost 5 bases; unmatched junction nucleotides: 20. This CDR3 has 18 amino acids. The CDR3 coding sequence is TGTGCCAGCAGTCCTACCCCCTTCGGCAGGGGGCGAATGGACGAGCAGTACTTC. Its protein product is CASSPTPFGRGRMDEQYF.

Only a few counts were recorded for this clonotype. The V gene is TRBV28, the J gene TRBJ2-3; no clear D. The germline CDR1 and CDR2 sequences are MDHEN and SYDVKM. With 7 bases removed from V and 1 base from J, the gap between germline ends came to 6 bases. The CDR3 contains 12 residues. The CDR3 loop is CASKYGTDTQYF. The CDR3 DNA follows: TGTGCCAGCAAGTACGGCACAGATACGCAGTATTTT.